The TCR beta chain described here comes from a study of blood T cell repertoires in COVID-19 (dated by TCRdb to 2020 to 2022). In terms of the full investigation: Collaborator samples came from the United States, Italy and Spain and covered acute and convalescent phases of COVID-19. The repertoires were released in a freely available public database intended as a resource for research on the immune response to SARS-CoV-2. The prospective study material was composed of cDNA or gDNA derived from T cells, B-cell-depleted T cells, or PBMCs. Samples were obtained from the ongoing ImmuneRACE study (first 160 participants) and from 1,254 subjects provided by 6 global collaborators. Where HLA class I and class II types were available, the types were taken from metadata supplied by the sample provider, not from assay-based typing. The sample metadata nearly always contained a de-identified subject ID, COVID-19 status, age in years and sex. Subjects who had been exposed to COVID-19, were actively infected with it, or had recovered from it provided the deeply sampled blood TCRbeta repertoires that made up the dataset. What the authors observed across the whole study: The quantity of clinical and demographic metadata differed by source and by participant and was supplied without curation.

Concerning this clone: It lacks a known antigen. No base quality information exists; no much larger clone differs at one position.

TCRbeta CDR3 regions were amplified from genomic DNA using the immunoSEQ Assay, a bias-controlled multiplex PCR. From the authors' description of their analysis: Nucleated cell counts per sample were estimated from amplification of reference gene primers within the assay. To quantify the absolute abundance of each unique TCRbeta CDR3 rearrangement, sequence reads were collapsed and filtered. For each sample, productive Simpson clonality was calculated by taking the square root of Simpson's diversity index across productive rearrangements. TCRdb obtained this table from immuneACCESS and retained in-frame rearrangements with V and J assigned. These tables miss some clones; where compared with another copy, unresolved V genes account for less than half of the shortfall, and the remainder is unexplained. V, J and clone size derive from that table, while D and trimming were established from the DNA sequence. A total of 150,000 to 200,000 clones appear in this sample, around 85% of them only once. The ten largest account for approximately 11% of the sample.

At one collaborating source in Seattle, patients were enrolled during active infection and were followed longitudinally through the course of disease. Collaborating institutions collected whole blood in K2EDTA tubes following their own protocols. For TCRbeta analysis, collaborator samples were shipped as frozen whole blood, as isolated PBMCs, or as DNA extracted from either sample type. Clipping removes 4 bases from V and 5 bases from J, with 5 as the unmatched junction base count. CDR1 and CDR2, per the germline V gene (reference sequence), are SGHKS and YYEKEE. The CDR3 numbers 14 residues from cysteine through phenylalanine. Solely the CDR3 DNA is kept, with 42 bases framed from the first base.

The clonotype comes from a woman aged 55-70 years with COVID-19, enrolled during active disease. Recombination connected TRBV5-5 to TRBJ2-5; 10 nucleotides in the junction match TRBD2. Sequenced input: peripheral blood. The DNA sequence is TGTGCCAGCAGCCGAGCGGGAGGGTCGGAGACCCAGTACTTC. Its translation is CASSRAGGSETQYF. Joined to the reference TRBV5-5 and TRBJ2-5 proteins, this CDR3 gives the full variable domain: DAGVTQSPTHLIKTRGQQVTLRCSPISGHKSVSWYQQVLGQGPQFIFQYYEKEERGRGNFPDRFSARQFPNYSSELNVNALLLGDSALYLCASSRAGGSETQYFGPGTRLLVL.